The entry that follows covers one TCR beta chain sequence. The CDR3 is 19 residues long. CDR1 is KGHDR, CDR2 SFDVKD, per germline. Germline trimming cut 1 base from V and 5 bases from J; bases unmatched to any gene: 18. The data belong to a study of blood T cell repertoires in COVID-19. Study context: Spain, Italy and the United States supplied samples that represented acute and convalescent COVID-19. Sources were T cells, B-cell-depleted T cells, or PBMCs; the material itself was cDNA or gDNA.

The repertoire was sequenced with immunoSEQ multiplex PCR; TCRdb's copy has only in-frame clones and lacks some. The sample carries around 300,000 clones, approximately 80% recorded once. This chain links TRBV24-1 with TRBJ2-5; 7 nucleotides match TRBD2. The TCR originated in a woman aged 45-60 years with active or convalescent COVID-19. Source material: peripheral blood. CDR3 in DNA: TGTGCCACCAGTGATTTCTCCGGGTCGAACATAGCGGGTGGGGAGACCCAGTACTTC. Its protein is CATSDFSGSNIAGGETQYF.